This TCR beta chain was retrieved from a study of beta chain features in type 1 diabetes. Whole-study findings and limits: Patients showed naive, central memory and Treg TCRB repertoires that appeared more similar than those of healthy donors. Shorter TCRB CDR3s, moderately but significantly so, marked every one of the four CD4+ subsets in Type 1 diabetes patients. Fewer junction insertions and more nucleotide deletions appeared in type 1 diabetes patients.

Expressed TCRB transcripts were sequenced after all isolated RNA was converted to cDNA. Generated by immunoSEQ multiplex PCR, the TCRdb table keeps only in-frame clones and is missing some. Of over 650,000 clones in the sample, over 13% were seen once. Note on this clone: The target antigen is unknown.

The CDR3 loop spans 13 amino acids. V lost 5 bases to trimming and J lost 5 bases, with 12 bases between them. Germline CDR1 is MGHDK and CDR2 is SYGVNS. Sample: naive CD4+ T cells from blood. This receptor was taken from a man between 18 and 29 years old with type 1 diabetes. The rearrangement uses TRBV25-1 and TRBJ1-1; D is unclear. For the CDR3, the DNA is TGTGCCAGCAGTAGATTGATCCGGACTGAAGCTTTCTTT. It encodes CASSRLIRTEAFF. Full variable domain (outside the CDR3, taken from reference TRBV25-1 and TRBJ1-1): EADIYQTPRYLVIGTGKKITLECSQTMGHDKMYWYQQDPGMELHLIHYSYGVNSTEKGDLSSESTVSRIRTEHFPLTLESARPSHTSQYLCASSRLIRTEAFFGQGTRLTVV.